The present TCR beta chain was sequenced within a study of cytomegalovirus exposure and HLA in healthy donors. Whole-study results and caveats: It is likely that the observed cluster of highly shared sequence variants was a sequencing artifact. In an earlier analysis, productive rearrangement rates for most beta V segments clustered near 90% or 30%. Most TCR sequences were uncommon, yet certain public TCRs appeared in many donors. TCR beta V- and J-gene trimming, according to a later analysis, was linked to a missense DCLRE1C variant.

The PCR was carried out with 60 Vbeta primers and 13 Jbeta primers. Measured with immunoSEQ multiplex PCR; TCRdb has only the in-frame clones, and not every one. The sample records fewer than 250,000 clones, about 82% being singletons. The J segment lost 11 bases and the V segment lost 1 base, leaving 14 bases of the junction unmatched. The CDR3 contains 15 residues. Germline CDR1 and CDR2: SGHDT and YYEEEE. Concerning this clone: Its target is not known.

The V and J genes are TRBV5-6 and TRBJ1-1; 7 bases are a match to TRBD1. Sequenced material: PBMCs. The clonotype was recovered from a man aged 25 to 40 in good health and CMV-seronegative. The CDR3 nucleotides are TGTGCCAGCAGCTTGTGGGCCACAGGGGTCGGTGGGGCTTTCTTT. Amino acids: CASSLWATGVGGAFF. Variable domain in full (rest from reference TRBV5-6 and TRBJ1-1): DAGVTQSPTHLIKTRGQQVTLRCSPKSGHDTVSWYQQALGQGPQFIFQYYEEEERQRGNFPDRFSGHQFPNYSSELNVNALLLGDSALYLCASSLWATGVGGAFFGQGTRLTVV.